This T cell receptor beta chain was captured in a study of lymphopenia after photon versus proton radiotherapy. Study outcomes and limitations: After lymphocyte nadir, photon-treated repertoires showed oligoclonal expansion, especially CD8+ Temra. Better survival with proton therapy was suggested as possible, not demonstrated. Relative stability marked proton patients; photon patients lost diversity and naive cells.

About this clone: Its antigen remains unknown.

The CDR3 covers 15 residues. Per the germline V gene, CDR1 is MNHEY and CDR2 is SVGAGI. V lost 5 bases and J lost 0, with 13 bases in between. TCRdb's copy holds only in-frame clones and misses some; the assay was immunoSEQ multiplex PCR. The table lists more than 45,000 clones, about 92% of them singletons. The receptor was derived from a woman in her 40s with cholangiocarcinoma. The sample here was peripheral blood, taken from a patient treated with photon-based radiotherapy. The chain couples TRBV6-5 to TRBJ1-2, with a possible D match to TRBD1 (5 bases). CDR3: CASSIRTSANYGYTF. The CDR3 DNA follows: TGTGCCAGCAGTATCAGGACATCCGCTAACTATGGCTACACCTTC.